This T cell receptor beta chain emerged from a study of blood T cell repertoires in COVID-19 (dated by TCRdb to 2020 to 2021). Study-level background: Samples from collaborators originated in the United States, Italy and Spain and spanned both the acute and convalescent phases of COVID-19. The prospective study material was composed of cDNA or gDNA derived from T cells, B-cell-depleted T cells, or PBMCs. Deeply sampled blood TCRbeta repertoires from subjects exposed to, actively infected with, or recovered from COVID-19 were included in the dataset. The repertoires were released in a freely available public database meant as a resource for research on the immune response to SARS-CoV-2. The samples were drawn from the first 160 participants of the ongoing ImmuneRACE study and from 1,254 subjects provided by 6 global collaborators. The sample metadata nearly always contained a de-identified subject ID, COVID-19 status, age in years and sex. Where available, HLA class I and class II types were obtained from metadata supplied by the sample provider rather than from assay-based typing.

What the authors observed across the whole study: The quantity of clinical and demographic metadata differed by source and by participant and was supplied without curation.

The immunoSEQ Assay, a bias-controlled multiplex PCR, was used to amplify TCRbeta CDR3 regions from genomic DNA. As for how the authors treated the data: Within the assay, amplification of reference gene primers was used to estimate how many nucleated cells each sample contained. To quantify the absolute abundance of each unique TCRbeta CDR3 rearrangement, sequence reads were collapsed and filtered. Productive Simpson clonality was computed per sample as the square root of Simpson's diversity index over productive rearrangements. TCRdb carries this immuneACCESS record with in-frame sequences only. Its versions omit some clonotypes, under half of them owing to an unresolved V gene in the studies checked, with the rest unexplained. V, J and clone size derive from that table, while D and trimming were established from the DNA sequence. This sample comprises around 260,000 clones, 70% to 90% of them detected only once. The ten most abundant clones make up about 4.5% of the sample.

Regarding this clone: The clone's antigen remains unknown. Base qualities are not at hand, and no much larger clone is one base apart.

Another Seattle source contributed samples from volunteer blood donors who had recovered from COVID-19. Each collaborating institution followed its own protocols to collect whole blood in K2EDTA tubes. Collaborator samples were shipped for TCRbeta analysis as frozen whole blood, isolated PBMCs, or DNA extracted from either sample type. CDR1 is given as SGHDN and CDR2 as FVKESK, both from the germline V gene. At the junction V is shortened by 4 bases and J by 2 bases; bases outside the gene matches: 3. The cysteine opens and the phenylalanine closes a CDR3 of 15 amino acids. Only the CDR3 region is kept as DNA, spanning 45 bases read in frame from base 1.

The clonotype was recovered from a man in his 60s who had recovered from COVID-19. The sequencing input was peripheral blood. Recombination joined TRBV14 with TRBJ1-2, with TRBD1 matching 11 junction bases. The CDR3 region reads CASSRDRGDNYGYTF. The bases read TGTGCCAGCAGCCGGGACAGGGGGGACAACTATGGCTACACCTTC.